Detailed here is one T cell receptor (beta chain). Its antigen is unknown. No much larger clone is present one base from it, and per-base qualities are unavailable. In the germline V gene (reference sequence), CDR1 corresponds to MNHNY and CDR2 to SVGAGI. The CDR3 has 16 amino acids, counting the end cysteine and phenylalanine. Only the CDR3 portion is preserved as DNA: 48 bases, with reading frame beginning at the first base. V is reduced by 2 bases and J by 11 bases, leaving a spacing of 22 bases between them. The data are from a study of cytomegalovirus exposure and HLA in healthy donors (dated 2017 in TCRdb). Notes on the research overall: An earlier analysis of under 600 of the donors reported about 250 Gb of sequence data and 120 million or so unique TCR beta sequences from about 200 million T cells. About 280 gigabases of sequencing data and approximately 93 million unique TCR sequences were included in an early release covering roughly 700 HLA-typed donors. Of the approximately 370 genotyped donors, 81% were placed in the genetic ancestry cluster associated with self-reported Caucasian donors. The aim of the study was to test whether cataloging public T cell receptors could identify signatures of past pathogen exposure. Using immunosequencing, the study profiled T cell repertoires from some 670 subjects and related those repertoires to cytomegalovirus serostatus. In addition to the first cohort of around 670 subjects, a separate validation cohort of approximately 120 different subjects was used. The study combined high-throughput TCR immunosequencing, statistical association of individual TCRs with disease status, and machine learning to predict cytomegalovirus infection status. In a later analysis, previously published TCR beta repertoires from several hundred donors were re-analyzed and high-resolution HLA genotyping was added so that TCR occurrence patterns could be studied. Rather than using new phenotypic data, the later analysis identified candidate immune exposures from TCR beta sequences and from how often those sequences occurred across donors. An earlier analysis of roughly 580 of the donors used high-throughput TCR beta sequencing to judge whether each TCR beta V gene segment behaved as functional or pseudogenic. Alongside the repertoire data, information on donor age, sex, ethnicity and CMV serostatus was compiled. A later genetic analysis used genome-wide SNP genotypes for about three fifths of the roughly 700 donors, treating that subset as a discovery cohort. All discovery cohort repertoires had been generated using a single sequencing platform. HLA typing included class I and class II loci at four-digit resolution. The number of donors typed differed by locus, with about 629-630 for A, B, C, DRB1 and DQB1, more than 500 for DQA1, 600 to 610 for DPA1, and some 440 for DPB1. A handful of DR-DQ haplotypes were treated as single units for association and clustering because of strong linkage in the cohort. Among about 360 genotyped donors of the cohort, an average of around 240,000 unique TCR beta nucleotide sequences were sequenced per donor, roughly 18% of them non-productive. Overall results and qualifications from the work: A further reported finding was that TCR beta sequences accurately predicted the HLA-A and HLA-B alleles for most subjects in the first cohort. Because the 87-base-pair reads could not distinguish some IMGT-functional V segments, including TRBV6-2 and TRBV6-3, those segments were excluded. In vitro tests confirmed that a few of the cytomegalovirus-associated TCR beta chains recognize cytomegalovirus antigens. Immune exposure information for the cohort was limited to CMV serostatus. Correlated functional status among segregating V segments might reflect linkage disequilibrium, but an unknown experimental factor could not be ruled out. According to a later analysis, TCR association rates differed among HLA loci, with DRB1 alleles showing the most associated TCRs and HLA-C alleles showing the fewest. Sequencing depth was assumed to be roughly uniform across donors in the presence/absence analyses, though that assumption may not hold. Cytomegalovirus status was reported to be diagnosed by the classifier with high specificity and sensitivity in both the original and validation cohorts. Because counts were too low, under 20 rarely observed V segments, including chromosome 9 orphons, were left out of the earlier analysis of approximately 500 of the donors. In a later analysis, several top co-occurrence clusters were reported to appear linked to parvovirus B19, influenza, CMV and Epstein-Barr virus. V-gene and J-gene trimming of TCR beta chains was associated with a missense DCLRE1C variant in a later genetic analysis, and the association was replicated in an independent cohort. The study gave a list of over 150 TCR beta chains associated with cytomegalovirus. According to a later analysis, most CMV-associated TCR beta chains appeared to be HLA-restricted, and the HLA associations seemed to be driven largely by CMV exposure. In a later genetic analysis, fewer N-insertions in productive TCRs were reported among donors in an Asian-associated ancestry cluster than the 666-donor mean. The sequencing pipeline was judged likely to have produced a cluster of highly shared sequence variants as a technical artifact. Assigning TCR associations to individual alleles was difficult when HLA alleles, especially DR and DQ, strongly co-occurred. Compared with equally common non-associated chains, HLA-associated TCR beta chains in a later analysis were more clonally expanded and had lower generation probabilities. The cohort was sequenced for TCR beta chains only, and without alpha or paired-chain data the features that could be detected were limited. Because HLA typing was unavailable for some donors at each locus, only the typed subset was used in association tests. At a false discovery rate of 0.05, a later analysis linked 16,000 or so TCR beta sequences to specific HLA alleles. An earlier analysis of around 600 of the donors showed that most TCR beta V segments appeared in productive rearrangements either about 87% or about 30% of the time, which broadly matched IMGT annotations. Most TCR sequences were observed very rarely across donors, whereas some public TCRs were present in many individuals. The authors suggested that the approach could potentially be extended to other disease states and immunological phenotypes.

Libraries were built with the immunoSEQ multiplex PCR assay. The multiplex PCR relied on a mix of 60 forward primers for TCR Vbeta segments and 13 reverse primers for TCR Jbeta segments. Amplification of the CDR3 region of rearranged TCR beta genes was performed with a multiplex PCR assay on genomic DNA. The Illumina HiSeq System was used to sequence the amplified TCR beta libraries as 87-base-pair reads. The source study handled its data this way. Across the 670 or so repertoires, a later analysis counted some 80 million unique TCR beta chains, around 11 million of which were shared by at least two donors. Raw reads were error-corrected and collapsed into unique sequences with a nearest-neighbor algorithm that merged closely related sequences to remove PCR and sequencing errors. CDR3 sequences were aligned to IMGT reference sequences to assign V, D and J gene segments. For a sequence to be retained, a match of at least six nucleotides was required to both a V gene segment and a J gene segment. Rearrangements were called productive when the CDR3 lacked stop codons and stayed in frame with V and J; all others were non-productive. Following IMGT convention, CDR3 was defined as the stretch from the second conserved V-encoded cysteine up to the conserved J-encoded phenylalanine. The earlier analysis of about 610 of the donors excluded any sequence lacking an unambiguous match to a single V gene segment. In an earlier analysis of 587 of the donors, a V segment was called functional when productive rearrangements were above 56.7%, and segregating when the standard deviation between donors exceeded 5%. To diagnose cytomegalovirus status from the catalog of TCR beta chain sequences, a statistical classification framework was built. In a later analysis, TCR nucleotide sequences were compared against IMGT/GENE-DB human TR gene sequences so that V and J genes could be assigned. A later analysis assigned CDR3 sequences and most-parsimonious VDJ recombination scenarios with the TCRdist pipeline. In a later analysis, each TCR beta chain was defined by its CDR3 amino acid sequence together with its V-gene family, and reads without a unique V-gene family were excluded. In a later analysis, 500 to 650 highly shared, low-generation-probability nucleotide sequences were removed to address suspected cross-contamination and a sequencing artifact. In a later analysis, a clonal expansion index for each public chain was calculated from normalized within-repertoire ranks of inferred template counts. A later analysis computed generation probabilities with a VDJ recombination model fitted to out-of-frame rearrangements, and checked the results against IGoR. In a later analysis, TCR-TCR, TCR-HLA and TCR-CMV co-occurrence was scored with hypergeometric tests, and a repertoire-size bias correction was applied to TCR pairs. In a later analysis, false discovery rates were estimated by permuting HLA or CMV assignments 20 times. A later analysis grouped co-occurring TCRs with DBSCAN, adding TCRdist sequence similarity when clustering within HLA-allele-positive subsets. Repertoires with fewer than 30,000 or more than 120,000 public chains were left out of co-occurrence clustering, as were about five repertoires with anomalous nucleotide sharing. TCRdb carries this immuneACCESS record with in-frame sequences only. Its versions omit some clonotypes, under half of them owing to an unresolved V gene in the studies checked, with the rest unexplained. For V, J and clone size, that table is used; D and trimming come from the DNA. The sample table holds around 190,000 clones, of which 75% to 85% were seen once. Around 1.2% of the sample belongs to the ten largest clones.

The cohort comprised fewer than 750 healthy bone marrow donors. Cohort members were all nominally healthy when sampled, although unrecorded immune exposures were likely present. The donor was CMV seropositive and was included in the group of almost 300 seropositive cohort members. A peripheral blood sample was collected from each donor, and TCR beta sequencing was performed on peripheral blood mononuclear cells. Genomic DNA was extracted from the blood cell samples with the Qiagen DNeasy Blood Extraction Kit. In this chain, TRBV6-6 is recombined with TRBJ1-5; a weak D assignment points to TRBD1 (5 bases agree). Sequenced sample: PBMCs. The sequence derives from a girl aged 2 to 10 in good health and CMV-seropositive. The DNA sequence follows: TGTGCCAGCAGTTACCCTAGGCAGGGAGGGGTAGAGGCCCAGCATTTT. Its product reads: CASSYPRQGGVEAQHF.